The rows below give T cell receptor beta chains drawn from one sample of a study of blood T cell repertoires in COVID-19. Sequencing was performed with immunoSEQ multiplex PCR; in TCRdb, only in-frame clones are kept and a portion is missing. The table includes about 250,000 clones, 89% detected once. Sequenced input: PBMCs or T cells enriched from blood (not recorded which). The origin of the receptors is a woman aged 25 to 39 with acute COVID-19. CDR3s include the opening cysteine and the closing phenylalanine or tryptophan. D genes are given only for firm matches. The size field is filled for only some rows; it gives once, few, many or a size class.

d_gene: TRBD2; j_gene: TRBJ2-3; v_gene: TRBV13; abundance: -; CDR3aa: CASTRGSGGKVDTQYF; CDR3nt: TGTGCCAGCACCCGAGGCAGCGGGGGTAAAGTAGATACGCAGTATTTT
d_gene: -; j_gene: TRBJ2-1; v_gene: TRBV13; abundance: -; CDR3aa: CASSLVGPRRNEQFF; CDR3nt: TGTGCCAGCAGCTTGGTGGGCCCACGACGCAATGAGCAGTTCTTC
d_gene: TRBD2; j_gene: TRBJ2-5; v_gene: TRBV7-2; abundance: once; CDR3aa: CASSKTGTNQETQYF; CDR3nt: TGTGCCAGCAGTAAAACCGGGACTAACCAAGAGACCCAGTACTTC
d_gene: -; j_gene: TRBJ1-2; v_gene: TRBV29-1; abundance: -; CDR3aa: CSVSNGYTF; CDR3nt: TGCAGCGTTTCCAATGGCTACACCTTC
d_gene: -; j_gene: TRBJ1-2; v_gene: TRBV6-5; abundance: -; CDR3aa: CASSYAQGADGYTF; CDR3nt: TGTGCCAGCAGTTACGCGCAGGGTGCGGATGGCTACACCTTC
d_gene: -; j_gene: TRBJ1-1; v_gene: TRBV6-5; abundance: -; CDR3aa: CASSPERLNTEAFF; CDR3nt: TGTGCCAGCTCACCAGAGAGGTTAAACACTGAAGCTTTCTTT
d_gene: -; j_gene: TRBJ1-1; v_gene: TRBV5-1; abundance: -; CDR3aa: CASTIGGAVDTEAFF; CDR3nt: TGCGCCAGCACCATAGGGGGGGCTGTGGACACTGAAGCTTTCTTT
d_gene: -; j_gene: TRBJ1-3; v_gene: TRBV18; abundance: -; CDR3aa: CASSPGTSGNTIYF; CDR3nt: TGTGCCAGCTCACCAGGCACCTCTGGAAACACCATATATTTT
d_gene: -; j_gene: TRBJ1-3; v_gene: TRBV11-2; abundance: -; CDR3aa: CASSLVPPGHLFNTIYF; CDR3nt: TGTGCCAGCAGCTTAGTACCCCCAGGGCATCTTTTCAACACCATATATTTT
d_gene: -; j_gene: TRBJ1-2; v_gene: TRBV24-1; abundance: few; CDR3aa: CATRDSQSNYGYTF; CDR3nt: TGTGCCACCAGGGACAGCCAGTCTAACTATGGCTACACCTTC
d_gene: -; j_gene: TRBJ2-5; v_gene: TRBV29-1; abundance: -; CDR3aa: CSVGAGTQETQYF; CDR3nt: TGCAGCGTTGGAGCAGGGACACAAGAGACCCAGTACTTC
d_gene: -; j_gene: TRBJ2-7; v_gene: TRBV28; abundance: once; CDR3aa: CASGTQGSPYEQYF; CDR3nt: TGTGCCAGCGGAACACAGGGTTCCCCCTACGAGCAGTACTTC
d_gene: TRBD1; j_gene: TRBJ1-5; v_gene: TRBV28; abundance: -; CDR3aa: CASSSPFGTGGNQPQHF; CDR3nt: TGTGCCAGCAGTTCCCCTTTTGGGACAGGGGGCAATCAGCCCCAGCATTTT
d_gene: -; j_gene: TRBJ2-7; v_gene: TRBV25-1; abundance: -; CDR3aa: CASSDGGHERETYEQYF; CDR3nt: TGTGCCAGCAGTGACGGGGGTCATGAACGGGAGACCTACGAGCAGTACTTC
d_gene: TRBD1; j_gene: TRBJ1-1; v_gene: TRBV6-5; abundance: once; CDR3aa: CASIRQGADTEAFF; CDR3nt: TGTGCCAGCATCCGACAGGGGGCGGATACTGAAGCTTTCTTT
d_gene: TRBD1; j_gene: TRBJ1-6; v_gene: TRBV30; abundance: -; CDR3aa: CAWAQGNYNSPLHF; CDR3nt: TGTGCCTGGGCACAGGGGAACTATAATTCACCCCTCCACTTT
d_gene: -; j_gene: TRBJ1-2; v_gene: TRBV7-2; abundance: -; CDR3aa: CASSLATTYGYTF; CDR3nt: TGTGCCAGCAGCTTAGCAACAACATATGGCTACACCTTC
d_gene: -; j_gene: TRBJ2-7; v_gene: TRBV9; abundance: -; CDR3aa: CASSVAGGSPYEQYF; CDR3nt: TGTGCCAGCAGCGTAGCTGGAGGGTCCCCCTACGAGCAGTACTTC
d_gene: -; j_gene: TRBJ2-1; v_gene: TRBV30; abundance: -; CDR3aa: CAWAGSGGPNEQFF; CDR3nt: TGTGCCTGGGCCGGGTCTGGGGGCCCCAATGAGCAGTTCTTC
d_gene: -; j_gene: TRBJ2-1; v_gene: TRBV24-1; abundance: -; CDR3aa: CATAAGYNEQFF; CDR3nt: TGTGCCACCGCTGCAGGGTACAATGAGCAGTTCTTC
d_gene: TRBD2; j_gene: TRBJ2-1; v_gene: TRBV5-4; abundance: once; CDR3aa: CASSSVAGGRYNEQFF; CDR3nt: TGTGCCAGCAGCTCGGTAGCGGGGGGGCGATACAATGAGCAGTTCTTC
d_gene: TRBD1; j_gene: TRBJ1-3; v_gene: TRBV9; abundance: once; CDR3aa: CASSVATGAAGNTIYF; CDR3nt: TGTGCCAGCAGCGTAGCGACAGGGGCTGCTGGAAACACCATATATTTT
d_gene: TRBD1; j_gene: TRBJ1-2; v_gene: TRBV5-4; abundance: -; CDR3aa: CASSRTGGNYGYTF; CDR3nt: TGTGCCAGCAGCCGGACAGGGGGAAACTATGGCTACACCTTC
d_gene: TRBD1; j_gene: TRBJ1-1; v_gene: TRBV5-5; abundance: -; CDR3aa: CASSMTGLGNTEAFF; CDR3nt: TGTGCCAGCAGCATGACAGGGTTGGGCAACACTGAAGCTTTCTTT
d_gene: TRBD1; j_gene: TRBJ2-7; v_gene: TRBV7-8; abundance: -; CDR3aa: CASSSRRTGVVYEQYF; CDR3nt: TGTGCCAGCAGCTCCCGAAGAACAGGGGTCGTTTACGAGCAGTACTTC
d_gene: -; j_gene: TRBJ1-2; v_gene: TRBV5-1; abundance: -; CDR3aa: CASSPGTVANYGYTF; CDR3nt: TGCGCCAGCAGCCCCGGGACTGTAGCTAACTATGGCTACACCTTC
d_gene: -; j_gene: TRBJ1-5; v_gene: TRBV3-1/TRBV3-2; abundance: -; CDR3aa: CASSQDISTNQPQHF; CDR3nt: TGTGCCAGCAGCCAAGATATATCTACCAATCAGCCCCAGCATTTT
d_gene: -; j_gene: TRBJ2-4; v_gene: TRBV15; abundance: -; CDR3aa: CATSRLVRGKNIQYF; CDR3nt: TGTGCCACCAGCAGATTGGTCCGGGGCAAAAACATTCAGTACTTC
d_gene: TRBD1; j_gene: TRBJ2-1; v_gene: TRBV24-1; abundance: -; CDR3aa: CATSGTDINNEQFF; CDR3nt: TGTGCCACCAGCGGGACAGATATTAACAATGAGCAGTTCTTC
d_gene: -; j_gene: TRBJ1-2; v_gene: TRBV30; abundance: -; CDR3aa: CAWSVRLGHHFNYGYTF; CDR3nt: TGTGCCTGGAGTGTACGCCTAGGACATCACTTTAACTATGGCTACACCTTC
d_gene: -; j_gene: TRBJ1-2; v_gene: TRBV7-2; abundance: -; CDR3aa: CASSFPGTFYGYTF; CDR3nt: TGTGCCAGCAGCTTCCCGGGGACTTTCTATGGCTACACCTTC
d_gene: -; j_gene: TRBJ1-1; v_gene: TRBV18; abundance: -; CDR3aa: CASSPFRVDTEAFF; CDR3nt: TGTGCCAGCTCACCGTTCAGGGTTGACACTGAAGCTTTCTTT
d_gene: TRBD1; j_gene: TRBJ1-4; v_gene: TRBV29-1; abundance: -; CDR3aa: CSVRPSQGLELFF; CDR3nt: TGCAGCGTCCGGCCCTCACAGGGGCTGGAACTGTTTTTT
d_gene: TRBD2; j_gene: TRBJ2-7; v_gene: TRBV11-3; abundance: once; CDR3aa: CASSPQTSGAYEQYF; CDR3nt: TGTGCCAGCAGCCCCCAGACTAGCGGAGCCTACGAGCAGTACTTC
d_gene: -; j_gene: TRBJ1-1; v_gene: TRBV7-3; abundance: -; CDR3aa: CASSKRTRDTEAFF; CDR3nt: TGTGCCAGCAGCAAACGCACCAGGGACACTGAAGCTTTCTTT
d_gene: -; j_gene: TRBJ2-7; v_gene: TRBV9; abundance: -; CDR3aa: CASSPENSFYEQYF; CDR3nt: TGTGCCAGCAGCCCAGAAAACAGCTTCTACGAGCAGTACTTC
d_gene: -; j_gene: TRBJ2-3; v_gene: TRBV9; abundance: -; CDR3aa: CASSVGPADTQYF; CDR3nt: TGTGCCAGCAGCGTAGGTCCGGCAGATACGCAGTATTTT
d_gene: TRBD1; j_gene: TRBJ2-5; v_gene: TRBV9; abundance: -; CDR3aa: CASSQNRDSPEETQYF; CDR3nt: TGTGCCAGCAGCCAAAACCGGGACAGCCCCGAAGAGACCCAGTACTTC
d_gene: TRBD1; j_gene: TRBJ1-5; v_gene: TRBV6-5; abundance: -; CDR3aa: CASRMTGNSNQPQHF; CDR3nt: TGTGCCAGCAGGATGACAGGGAATAGCAATCAGCCCCAGCATTTT
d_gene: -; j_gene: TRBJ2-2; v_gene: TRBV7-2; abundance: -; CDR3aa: CASSLVRGNVGELFF; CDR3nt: TGTGCCAGCAGCTTAGTCAGGGGAAATGTCGGGGAGCTGTTTTTT
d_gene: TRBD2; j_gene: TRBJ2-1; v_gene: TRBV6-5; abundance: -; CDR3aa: CASSFGLAGEEQFF; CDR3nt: TGTGCCAGCAGTTTCGGACTAGCGGGGGAGGAGCAGTTCTTC
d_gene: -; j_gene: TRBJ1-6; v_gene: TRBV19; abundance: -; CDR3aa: CASSISPRSVLHF; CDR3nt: TGTGCCAGTAGTATCTCTCCCCGGTCTGTCCTCCACTTT
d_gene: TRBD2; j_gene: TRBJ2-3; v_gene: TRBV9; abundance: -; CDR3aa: CASSEGYRGGSTDTQYF; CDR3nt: TGTGCCAGCAGCGAGGGATACCGGGGGGGTAGCACAGATACGCAGTATTTT
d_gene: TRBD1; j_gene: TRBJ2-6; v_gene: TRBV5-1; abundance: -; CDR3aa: CASSSKGATSGANVLTF; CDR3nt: TGCGCCAGCAGCTCCAAGGGGGCTACATCTGGGGCCAACGTCCTGACTTTC
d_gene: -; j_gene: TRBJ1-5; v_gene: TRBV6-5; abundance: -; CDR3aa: CASAGQLSNQPQHF; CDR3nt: TGTGCCAGCGCCGGACAGTTGAGCAATCAGCCCCAGCATTTT
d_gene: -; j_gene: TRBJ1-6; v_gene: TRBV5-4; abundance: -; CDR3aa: CASSLANSDSPLHF; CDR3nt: TGTGCCAGCAGCTTGGCGAACAGTGATTCACCCCTCCACTTT
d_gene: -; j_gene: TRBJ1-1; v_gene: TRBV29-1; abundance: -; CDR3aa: CSALTLRAQAFF; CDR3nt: TGCAGCGCATTGACACTGCGTGCCCAAGCTTTCTTT
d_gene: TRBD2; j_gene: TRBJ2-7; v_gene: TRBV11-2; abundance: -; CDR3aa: CASSQGTSVPWEQYF; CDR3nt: TGTGCCAGCAGCCAGGGGACTAGCGTCCCCTGGGAGCAGTACTTC
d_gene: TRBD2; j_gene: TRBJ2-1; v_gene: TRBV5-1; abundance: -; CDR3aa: CASSSRTSVYNEQFF; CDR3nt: TGCGCCAGCAGCTCCCGGACTAGCGTCTACAATGAGCAGTTCTTC
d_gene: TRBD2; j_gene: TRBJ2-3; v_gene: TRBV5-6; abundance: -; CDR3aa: CASSRQTSGGFTDTQYF; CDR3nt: TGTGCCAGCAGCCGCCAGACTAGCGGGGGGTTCACAGATACGCAGTATTTT
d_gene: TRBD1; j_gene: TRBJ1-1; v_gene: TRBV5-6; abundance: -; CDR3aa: CASSVETGNGWMSTEAFF; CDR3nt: TGTGCCAGCAGCGTGGAGACAGGGAATGGATGGATGAGCACTGAAGCTTTCTTT